The next 31 T cell receptor beta chains were all read from a single sample in a study of blood T cell repertoires in COVID-19. Repertoires were generated with immunoSEQ multiplex PCR, while TCRdb's copy carries only in-frame clones and drops some. The sample records fewer than 150,000 clones, approximately 90% being singletons. Sequencing input: peripheral blood. These receptors originate from a woman aged 45-65 years with acute or convalescent COVID-19.

The rearrangement links TRBV27 to TRBJ1-1, with 9 bases that match TRBD1. Unmatched junction bases numbered 8, after V lost 6 bases and J lost 9 bases. This CDR3 is 13 amino acids long. The V gene's germline CDR1 is MNHEY and CDR2 SMNVEV (reference sequence). The CDR3 is CASRLSGTGKAFF. As DNA, the CDR3 is TGTGCCAGCAGACTCTCCGGGACAGGGAAAGCTTTCTTT.

The gene calls are TRBV3-1 (or the pseudogene TRBV3-2) and TRBJ2-7; D uncertain. CDR3 length: 12 amino acids. Trimming removed 1 base from V and 3 bases from J, with 4 bases in between. The germline gives CDR1 LGHDT, CDR2 YNNKEL (reference sequence). The CDR3, as DNA: TGTGCCAGCAGCCAAGGGCTCTACGAGCAGTACTTC. The encoded protein is CASSQGLYEQYF.

This clone has only a few counts. The gene calls are TRBV10-3 and TRBJ1-2; 9 bases are a match to TRBD1. This CDR3 has 14 residues. Trimming at V came to 3 bases and at J to 7 bases, leaving 6 bases not matched to a gene. Germline CDR1 reads ENHRY; CDR2 reads SYGVKD. The CDR3 DNA follows: TGTGCCATCAGTGACCTTAGGGACAGGGCTGGCTACACCTTC. Protein: CAISDLRDRAGYTF.

This chain joins TRBV20-1 and TRBJ2-3, with 9 bases matching TRBD2. The CDR3 is 15 amino acids. After removal of 3 bases from V and 2 bases from J, the junction contained 6 bases not matched to a gene. Germline loops: CDR1 DFQATT, CDR2 SNEGSKA (reference sequence). CDR3 residues: CSASPLAGVTDTQYF. The DNA of the CDR3 is TGCAGTGCTAGTCCGTTAGCGGGAGTCACAGATACGCAGTATTTT.

The rearrangement uses TRBV2 and TRBJ2-5, with 9 bases aligning to TRBD2. CDR1 is SNHLY and CDR2 is FYNNEI in the germline V gene. Trimming at V came to 7 bases and at J to 2 bases, leaving 11 bases not matched to a gene. CDR3 length: 16 amino acids. CDR3 region: CASMYLAGEGQETQYF. The CDR3, as DNA: TGTGCCAGCATGTATTTAGCGGGAGAGGGGCAAGAGACCCAGTACTTC.

The chain is built from TRBV3-1 (or the pseudogene TRBV3-2) and TRBJ1-4; D is perhaps TRBD1 (5 bases). Germline-derived CDR1 and CDR2 are LGHDT and YNNKEL (reference sequence). Trimming pared 2 bases from V and 7 bases from J, leaving 11 bases between. CDR3 length: 14 residues. CDR3: CASSQRGGGEKLFF. In DNA, the CDR3 is TGTGCCAGCAGCCAAAGGGGAGGTGGTGAAAAACTGTTTTTT.

This clone was counted a single time. This chain joins TRBV28 and TRBJ1-6, with D possibly matching TRBD1 (6 bases). Germline CDR1 reads MDHEN; CDR2 reads SYDVKM. The V gene lost 3 bases and the J gene lost 4 bases, with 7 bases spanning the gap. The CDR3 contains 14 residues. This chain's CDR3 is CASSFQGYNSPLHF. CDR3 DNA: TGTGCCAGCAGTTTCCAGGGGTATAATTCACCCCTCCACTTT.

The rearrangement joins TRBV30 to TRBJ1-6, with a tentative D call TRBD1 (6 bases). This CDR3 is 13 amino acids long. Germline CDR1 GTSNPN, CDR2 SVGIG (reference sequence). Trimming pared 2 bases from V and 10 bases from J, leaving 12 bases between. The CDR3 reads CAWSLRGTSPLHF. In nucleotides, the CDR3 is TGTGCCTGGAGTCTAAGGGGGACCTCACCCCTCCACTTT. The full variable domain, rest sourced from reference TRBV30 and TRBJ1-6, is SQTIHQWPATLVQPVGSPLSLECTVEGTSNPNLYWYRQAAGRGLQLLFYSVGIGQISSEVPQNLSASRPQDRQFILSSKKLLLSDSGFYLCAWSLRGTSPLHFGNGTRLTVT.

This chain uses TRBV12-3 or TRBV12-4 with TRBJ1-5, with D possibly being TRBD1 (5 bases). There are 13 residues in the CDR3. Trimming left V 6 bases short and J 4 bases short, with 10 bases between. The CDR3 nucleotides are TGTGCCAGCAGCGACAGATGGAATCAGCCCCAGCATTTT. Its protein product is CASSDRWNQPQHF.

This chain joins TRBV5-5 and TRBJ1-6, with D maybe TRBD1 (6 bases). Germline V gene sequence: CDR1 SGHKS, CDR2 YYEKEE (reference sequence). This CDR3 spans 15 amino acids. Trimming took off 0 bases at V and 9 bases at J, with 13 bases between the two ends. The CDR3 DNA reads as TGTGCCAGCAGCTTGGACGGGGGGCTTAGTTCACCCCTCCACTTT. It yields the protein CASSLDGGLSSPLHF.

The V and J genes are TRBV13 and TRBJ2-6; no clear D. Looked up from germline, CDR1 is PRHDT and CDR2 is FYEKMQ (reference sequence). V was cut by 0 bases and J by 0 bases, with 6 bases left in between. CDR3 size: 16 residues. CDR3: CASSLGLLSGANVLTF. In DNA form, the CDR3 reads TGTGCCAGCAGCTTAGGCCTCCTCTCTGGGGCCAACGTCCTGACTTTC.

The chain links TRBV19 to TRBJ2-7, with D possibly being TRBD1 (6 bases). There are 16 residues in the CDR3. Germline V gene lookup returns CDR1 LNHDA and CDR2 SQIVND (reference sequence). Trimming took off 3 bases at V and 1 base at J, with 16 bases between the two ends. In DNA, the CDR3 is TGTGCCAGTAGTATCGCTGGTGGCAGGGGTTCCTACGAGCAGTACTTC. Its protein is CASSIAGGRGSYEQYF.

CDR3 region: CASSDRGPRSNQPQHF. The CDR3 bases are TGTGCCAGTAGTGACCGGGGTCCGAGGAGCAATCAGCCCCAGCATTTT. The rearrangement joins TRBV19 to TRBJ1-5, with unresolved D. CDR1 LNHDA and CDR2 SQIVND come from the germline V gene (reference sequence). The length of the CDR3 is 16 residues. Trimming pared 5 bases from V and 1 base from J, leaving 15 bases between.

This clone was seen a few times. The V gene is TRBV5-1, the J gene TRBJ2-7; 7 positions match TRBD1. V was pared by 4 bases and J by 2 bases, with 6 bases of the junction left unmatched. The CDR3 totals 14 residues. Looked up from germline, CDR1 is SGHRS and CDR2 is YFSETQ. The CDR3 region is CASSPWDSTYEQYF. In nucleotides, the CDR3 is TGCGCCAGCAGCCCCTGGGACAGCACCTACGAGCAGTACTTC.

This chain links TRBV2 with TRBJ1-5; no definite D call. Germline CDR1 reads SNHLY; CDR2 reads FYNNEI. This CDR3 contains 15 residues. The V end was cut by 8 bases, the J end by 2 bases, with 16 bases between. As DNA, the CDR3 is TGTGCCAGCGTCTTTGGGCCTTATGGCAATCAGCCCCAGCATTTT. The encoded protein is CASVFGPYGNQPQHF.

This chain connects TRBV15 to TRBJ2-3; D not resolved. CDR3 length equals 15 residues. Trimming shortened V by 0 bases and J by 2 bases, and 9 bases separated the two germline ends. CDR1 and CDR2 (germline): LNHNV, YYDKDF (reference sequence). The DNA of the CDR3 is TGTGCCACCAGCAGAGATCCGTTCTCCACAGATACGCAGTATTTT. This gives the protein CATSRDPFSTDTQYF.

This sequence joins TRBV7-2 and TRBJ1-2, with D tentatively TRBD1 (5 bases). Trimming cost V 1 base and J 2 bases, with 11 bases left between them. This CDR3 region has 15 residues. Germline V CDR1 and CDR2: SGHTA, FQGNSA. CDR3 in amino acids: CASSLGPSGNYGYTF. CDR3 coding DNA: TGTGCCAGCAGCTTAGGTCCTTCAGGGAACTATGGCTACACCTTC.

The V call is TRBV30, the J call TRBJ2-7, with D unclear. Trimming removed 0 bases at V and 0 bases at J, with 6 bases between. CDR3 length: 13 residues. Germline CDR1 is GTSNPN and CDR2 is SVGIG (reference sequence). CDR3 nucleotides: TGTGCCTGGAGTGTTGCGGTCTCCTACGAGCAGTACTTC. Residues: CAWSVAVSYEQYF.

This chain uses TRBV7-8 with TRBJ2-3, with no clear D. The V end lost 3 bases, the J end lost 5 bases, and 12 bases lay between the germline ends. CDR1 is SGHVS and CDR2 is FQNEAQ in the germline V gene. The CDR3 is 14 amino acids. CDR3 DNA: TGTGCCAGCAGCTTCGCAGCCGGAGAAGATACGCAGTATTTT. This codes for CASSFAAGEDTQYF.

The rearrangement links TRBV11-2 to TRBJ2-7; TRBD1 might be the D (5 bases). The CDR3 consists of 12 residues. The V gene's germline CDR1 is SGHAT and CDR2 FQNNGV. Trimming stripped 4 bases from V and 10 bases from J, with 14 bases between. In nucleotides, the CDR3 is TGTGCCAGCAGCTCCAGTACAGGAAGTCAGTACTTC. Protein: CASSSSTGSQYF.

This sequence joins TRBV27 and TRBJ2-7, with D perhaps matching TRBD1 (6 bases). V was pared by 3 bases and J by 7 bases, with 16 bases between. The CDR3 length is 14 residues. CDR1 is MNHEY and CDR2 is SMNVEV in the germline V gene (reference sequence). CDR3 DNA sequence: TGTGCCAGCAGTTTCGGGGCAGGGGCGCGGGAGCAGTACTTC. Translating gives CASSFGAGAREQYF.

This chain links TRBV6-4 with TRBJ1-1; 8 bases align to TRBD1. The V gene end was trimmed by 7 bases and the J gene end by 3 bases; junction bases not matched to a gene: 19. In germline, CDR1 is MRHNA, CDR2 SNTAGT. This CDR3 comprises 18 residues. The CDR3 reads CASTRTRDRGAGDTEAFF. CDR3 DNA: TGTGCCAGCACCAGAACCCGAGACAGGGGCGCAGGGGACACTGAAGCTTTCTTT.

CDR3 amino acids: CASSILFGQGGVGELFF. CDR3 sequence (DNA): TGTGCCAGTAGTATACTGTTTGGACAGGGGGGGGTCGGGGAGCTGTTTTTT. The chain employs TRBV19 and TRBJ2-2; 10 bases agree with TRBD1. After removal of 2 bases from V and 7 bases from J, the junction contained 10 bases not matched to a gene. Germline assignment: CDR1 LNHDA and CDR2 SQIVND (reference sequence). The CDR3 spans 17 residues.

The J gene is TRBJ2-7, the V gene TRBV27, with a possible D match to TRBD2 (5 bases). Trimming stripped 0 bases from V and 3 bases from J, with 12 bases between. The germline V gene has CDR1 MNHEY and CDR2 SMNVEV (reference sequence). This CDR3 contains 15 residues. The CDR3 is CASSLSAGAIYEQYF. The CDR3 coding sequence is TGTGCCAGCAGTTTATCGGCGGGTGCCATCTACGAGCAGTACTTC.

The rearrangement uses TRBV28 and TRBJ1-4, with 8 positions matching TRBD1. Germline loops: CDR1 MDHEN, CDR2 SYDVKM. The CDR3 length is 17 residues. The J segment lost 6 bases and the V segment lost 1 base, leaving 10 bases of the junction unmatched. CDR3 DNA sequence: TGTGCCAGCAGTTTATTGGTATGGACAGGGTTAGATGAAAAACTGTTTTTT. Translating it yields CASSLLVWTGLDEKLFF. The variable domain in full, completed from reference TRBV28 and TRBJ1-4, reads DVKVTQSSRYLVKRTGEKVFLECVQDMDHENMFWYRQDPGLGLRLIYFSYDVKMKEKGDIPEGYSVSREKKERFSLILESASTNQTSMYLCASSLLVWTGLDEKLFFGSGTQLSVL.

The chain employs TRBV7-9 and TRBJ1-1; 9 bases are a match to TRBD1. This CDR3 has 14 residues. The V segment lost 5 bases and the J segment 4 bases; nucleotides outside the gene matches: 5. Germline CDR1 is SEHNR and CDR2 is FQNEAQ (reference sequence). The CDR3 nucleotides read TGTGCCAGCAGCCTGGGACAGGGTCTCACTGAAGCTTTCTTT. Its translation is CASSLGQGLTEAFF.

The V gene is TRBV11-2, the J gene TRBJ2-3; D is possibly TRBD1 (5 bases). The CDR3 contains 15 residues. Trimming took 4 bases from V and 1 from J, leaving 12 bases between them. Germline V gene sequence: CDR1 SGHAT, CDR2 FQNNGV. The CDR3 DNA is TGTGCCAGCAGCTACACAGACAGACGCACAGATACGCAGTATTTT. Its translation is CASSYTDRRTDTQYF.

The V gene is TRBV3-1 (or the pseudogene TRBV3-2), the J gene TRBJ2-7; a possible D gene is TRBD1 (5 bases). The V and J ends lost 0 bases and 5 bases respectively, with 11 bases between them. The CDR3 spans 14 residues. Germline CDR1 reads LGHDT; CDR2 reads YNNKEL (reference sequence). The CDR3 region is CASSQDKGHHEQYF. CDR3 nucleotide sequence: TGTGCCAGCAGCCAAGATAAGGGGCACCACGAGCAGTACTTC.

The chain has TRBV27 and TRBJ2-1; 12 bases are shared with TRBD2. V lost 4 bases, J lost 8 bases, and 9 bases stayed unmatched. The V gene's germline CDR1 is MNHEY and CDR2 SMNVEV (reference sequence). The CDR3 extends over 16 amino acids. The CDR3 is CASSSRTSGVVYEQFF. Here the CDR3 DNA reads TGTGCCAGCAGTTCTCGGACTAGCGGGGTGGTTTATGAGCAGTTCTTC.

This chain links TRBV28 with TRBJ2-7; D call uncertain. V lost 2 bases and J 3 bases, leaving 2 bases between the germline ends. This CDR3 contains 11 residues. Germline lookup yields CDR1 MDHEN and CDR2 SYDVKM. DNA of the CDR3: TGTGCCAGCAGTTTACGCTACGAGCAGTACTTC. It translates to CASSLRYEQYF.

V and J are TRBV28 and TRBJ2-5; a weak D match, TRBD2 (5 bases). The germline V gene encodes CDR1 MDHEN and CDR2 SYDVKM. The CDR3 consists of 16 residues. V lost 3 bases and J 3 bases, leaving 17 bases between the germline ends. The CDR3 nucleotides read TGTGCCAGCAGTTTCCTAGCCTTCCGGCTCGAAGAGACCCAGTACTTC. This gives the protein CASSFLAFRLEETQYF.